The table lists the clone carrying this T cell receptor beta chain with many counts. The antigen remains undetermined. The data were taken from a study of neurological immune-mediated disorders. Study in general: Multiple sclerosis patients (n ≈ 34) included some 30 with relapsing-remitting and 3 with secondary progressive disease. Study-wide findings and caveats: The multiple sclerosis repertoire cluster showed no association with any clinical or MRI feature. The authors stated that larger cohorts are needed. The study phylogenetically grouped the repertoires of 18 of 34 multiple sclerosis patients into one related-CDR3 cluster, a possible signature. The study found the most TCR clonal expansion in HTLV-1-associated myelopathy and the least in multiple sclerosis, below healthy controls.

MiXCR, applied by TCRdb to the 5' RACE reads, yields one record per CDR3 protein. The repertoire has under 75,000 distinct CDR3 sequences, 3.2% of them found once; the top ten carry approximately 4.7%. This clonotype originated in a woman aged 50 to 65 with multiple sclerosis. Sequencing was performed on PBMCs.

CDR3 sequence (DNA): TGCAGTGCTAGAGATCAGCGGGGGGCCACAGATACGCAGTATTTT. It yields the protein CSARDQRGATDTQYF. The rearrangement joins TRBV20-1 to TRBJ2-3; TRBD2 matches at 9 bases. The CDR3 covers 15 residues. The V gene end was trimmed by 0 bases and the J gene end by 2 bases; junction bases not matched to a gene: 3. Germline values: CDR1 DFQATT, CDR2 SNEGSKA (reference sequence).